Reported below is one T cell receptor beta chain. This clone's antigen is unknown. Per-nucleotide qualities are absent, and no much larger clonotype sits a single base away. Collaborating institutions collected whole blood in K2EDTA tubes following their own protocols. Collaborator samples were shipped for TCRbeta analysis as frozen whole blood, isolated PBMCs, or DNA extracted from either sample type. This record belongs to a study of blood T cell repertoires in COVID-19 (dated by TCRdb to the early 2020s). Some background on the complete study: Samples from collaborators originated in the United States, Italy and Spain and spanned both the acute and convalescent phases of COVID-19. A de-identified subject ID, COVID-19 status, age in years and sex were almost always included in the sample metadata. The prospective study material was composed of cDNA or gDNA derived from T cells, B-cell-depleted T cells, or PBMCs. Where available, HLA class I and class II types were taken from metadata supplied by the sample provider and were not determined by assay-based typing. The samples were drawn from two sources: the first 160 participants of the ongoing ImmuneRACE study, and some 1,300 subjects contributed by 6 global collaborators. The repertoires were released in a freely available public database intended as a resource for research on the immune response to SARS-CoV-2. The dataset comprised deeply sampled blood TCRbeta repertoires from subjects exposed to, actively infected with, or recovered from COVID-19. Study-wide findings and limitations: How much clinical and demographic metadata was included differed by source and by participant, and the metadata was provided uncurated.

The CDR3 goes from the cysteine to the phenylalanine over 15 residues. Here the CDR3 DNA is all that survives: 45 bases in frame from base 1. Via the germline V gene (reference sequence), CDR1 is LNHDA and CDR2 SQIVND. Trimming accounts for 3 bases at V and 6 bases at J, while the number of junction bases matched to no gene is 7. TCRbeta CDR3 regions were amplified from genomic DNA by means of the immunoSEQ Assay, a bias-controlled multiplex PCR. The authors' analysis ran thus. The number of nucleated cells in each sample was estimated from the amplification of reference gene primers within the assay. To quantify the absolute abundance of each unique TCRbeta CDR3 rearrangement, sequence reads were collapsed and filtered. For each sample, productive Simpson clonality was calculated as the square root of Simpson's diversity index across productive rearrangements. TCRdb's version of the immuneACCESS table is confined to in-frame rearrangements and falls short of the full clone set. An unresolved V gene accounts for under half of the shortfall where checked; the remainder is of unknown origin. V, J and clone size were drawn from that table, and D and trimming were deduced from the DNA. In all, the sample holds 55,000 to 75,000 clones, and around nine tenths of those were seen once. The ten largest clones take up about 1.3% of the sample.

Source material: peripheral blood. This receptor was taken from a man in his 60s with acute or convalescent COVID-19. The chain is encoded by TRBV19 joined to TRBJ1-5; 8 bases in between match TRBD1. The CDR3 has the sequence CASSMFGTGGQPQHF. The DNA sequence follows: TGTGCCAGTAGTATGTTCGGGACAGGCGGTCAGCCCCAGCATTTT.